The 16 T cell receptor beta chains presented below share a single source sample, sequenced in a study of blood T cell repertoires in COVID-19 (dated by TCRdb to between 2020 and 2021). The method was the immunoSEQ multiplex PCR assay. The clones in this table, taken by TCRdb from immuneACCESS, are in-frame only. Not every clone is retained; where verified, under half of the shortfall comes from an unresolved V gene, and the cause of the rest is unknown. A total of some 96,000 clones appear in this sample, approximately 87% of them only once. Roughly 13% of the sample is in the top ten clones. The sample comprised peripheral blood. All receptors derive from a human donor in a cohort sampled during active COVID-19.

The chain uses TRBV6-2 or TRBV6-3 and TRBJ2-6; TRBD1 matches at 9 bases. The germline V gene encodes CDR1 MNHEY and CDR2 SVGEGT. J was trimmed by 2 bases and V by 3 bases; bases with no gene match: 11. The CDR3 spans 19 residues. CDR3 loop: CASSYYGTGLLAGANVLTF. Written as DNA, the CDR3 is TGTGCCAGCAGTTATTATGGGACAGGGTTATTGGCTGGGGCCAACGTCCTGACTTTC.

Concerning this clone itself: As the CDR3 is not closed by the conserved phenylalanine or tryptophan, this likely results from a read error. Because the CDR3's place on the DNA is in doubt, the DNA is left out and the CDR3 is given as listed by TCRdb. J is TRBJ2-7 and V is TRBV7-9; the table's TRBD1 call for D was not verified on the DNA. The CDR3 is 13 residues long, ends included. Germline lookup yields CDR1 SEHNR and CDR2 FQNEAQ (reference sequence). CDR3 region: CASSQGVAGTATL.

This clone was seen just once. The chain carries TRBV20-1 and TRBJ2-3; D unresolved. This CDR3 is built from 10 residues. Deletions cut 3 bases from V and 5 bases from J, with 3 bases between. Germline V lookup: CDR1 DFQATT, CDR2 SNEGSKA (reference sequence). Here the CDR3 DNA reads TGCAGTGCTAGTCGAGATACGCAGTATTTT. Amino acids: CSASRDTQYF.

The chain uses TRBV29-1 and TRBJ2-3; 11 bases are a match to TRBD2. V trimming: 3 bases; J trimming: 5 bases; junction bases outside the gene matches: 4. CDR1 is SQVTM, CDR2 ANQGSEA, per germline. This CDR3 spans 14 amino acids. As DNA, the CDR3 is TGCAGCGTTGATAGCGGGAGGGTTGGAGATACGCAGTATTTT. It encodes CSVDSGRVGDTQYF.

The chain combines TRBV19 with TRBJ2-7; D may be TRBD1 (5 bases). This CDR3 contains 15 residues. Per germline, CDR1 LNHDA and CDR2 SQIVND (reference sequence). V was cut by 3 bases and J by 2 bases, with 14 bases left in between. The CDR3 loop is CASSMDSGPTYEQYF. CDR3 bases: TGTGCCAGTAGTATGGATTCAGGGCCAACCTACGAGCAGTACTTC.

CDR3 in amino acids: CASSQVGGGNNSPLHF. The CDR3 nucleotides read TGTGCCAGCAGCCAGGTCGGGGGGGGGAATAATTCACCCCTCCACTTT. The chain recombines TRBV3-1 (or the pseudogene TRBV3-2) with TRBJ1-6; a weak D match, TRBD1 (5 bases). This CDR3 has 16 amino acids. Germline V gives CDR1 LGHDT, CDR2 YNNKEL (reference sequence). The V gene lost 3 bases and the J gene lost 5 bases, with 14 bases spanning the gap.

The chain recombines TRBV20-1 with TRBJ1-1, with D possibly TRBD1 on 5 matching bases. Germline assignment: CDR1 DFQATT and CDR2 SNEGSKA (reference sequence). This CDR3 comprises 13 residues. V dropped 3 bases and J dropped 1 base, with 9 bases sitting between them. The CDR3 reads CSASQGTNTEAFF. The CDR3 DNA follows: TGCAGTGCTAGTCAGGGAACGAACACTGAAGCTTTCTTT.

The chain joins TRBV18 to TRBJ2-7; the D gene is possibly TRBD1 (6 bases). Trimming stripped 6 bases from V and 3 bases from J, with 12 bases between. The CDR3 consists of 13 residues. The V gene's germline CDR1 is KGHSH and CDR2 LQKENI. CDR3 region: CASSRGTNYEQYF. The CDR3 nucleotides are TGTGCCAGCTCTAGGGGGACCAACTACGAGCAGTACTTC.

This sequence joins TRBV5-4 and TRBJ2-5; TRBD2 matches at 9 bases. V lost 0 bases to trimming and J lost 2 bases; unmatched junction nucleotides: 2. Germline lookup yields CDR1 SGHNT and CDR2 YYREEE (reference sequence). CDR3 length: 15 residues. Here the CDR3 reads CASSLAAGGQETQYF. DNA for the CDR3: TGTGCCAGCAGCTTGGCGGCGGGGGGGCAAGAGACCCAGTACTTC.

This clone was seen a single time. The chain has TRBV5-4 and TRBJ2-5, with D possibly being TRBD2 (6 bases). Germline loops: CDR1 SGHNT, CDR2 YYREEE (reference sequence). CDR3 length equals 14 residues. V dropped 7 bases and J dropped 7 bases, with 20 bases sitting between them. CDR3 bases: TGTGCCAGCGGCGGGACCCAGGACGCTCGGACCCAGTACTTC. Amino acid sequence: CASGGTQDARTQYF.

V gene TRBV9 combines with J gene TRBJ2-5, with 10 nucleotides matching TRBD1. The V gene's germline CDR1 is SGDLS and CDR2 YYNGEE. V trimming: 3 bases; J trimming: 1 base; junction bases outside the gene matches: 3. The CDR3 contains 15 residues. For the CDR3, the DNA is TGTGCCAGCAGCGAGGGGACAGGGGCCCAAGAGACCCAGTACTTC. Translated: CASSEGTGAQETQYF.

A single count supports this clone. This sequence joins TRBV7-2 and TRBJ1-1, with a possible D match to TRBD1 (5 bases). Germline V gene sequence: CDR1 SGHTA, CDR2 FQGNSA. Trimming cost V 1 base and J 1 base, with 22 bases left between them. The CDR3 has 19 residues. This CDR3 reads CASSLDLPGWQRGNTEAFF. The CDR3 DNA follows: TGTGCCAGCAGCTTAGATCTCCCAGGGTGGCAGCGAGGGAACACTGAAGCTTTCTTT.

The chain carries TRBV6-5 and TRBJ2-3, with TRBD2 matching over 9 bases. Trimming cost V 1 base and J 5 bases; bases outside gene matches: 7. Germline CDR1 MNHEY, CDR2 SVGAGI. The CDR3 runs to 16 residues. The CDR3 protein is CASSYFPSGIEDTQYF. The CDR3 nucleotides are TGTGCCAGCAGTTACTTTCCTAGCGGGATTGAAGATACGCAGTATTTT.

The chain uses TRBV4-1 and TRBJ2-1, with TRBD2 matching 10 bases. The CDR3 is 16 residues long. V lost 1 base and J lost 2; bases outside the gene matches: 2. The germline V gene encodes CDR1 MGHRA and CDR2 YSYEKL. The CDR3 region is CASSQGTSGTYNEQFF. The CDR3 DNA reads as TGCGCCAGCAGCCAAGGGACTAGCGGCACCTACAATGAGCAGTTCTTC.

Concerning this clone itself: Other DNA sequences in the sample encode the same CDR3. The V call is TRBV7-2, the J call TRBJ1-6, with 11 bases fitting TRBD1. CDR1 is SGHTA, CDR2 FQGNSA, per germline. Losses at the gene ends were 5 bases for V and 10 bases for J; bases not matched to a gene: 13. The CDR3 covers 17 residues. The CDR3 protein is CASSPHLPGQGGSPLHF. The CDR3 DNA sequence: TGTGCCAGCAGCCCCCATTTGCCGGGACAGGGGGGGTCACCCCTCCACTTT.

This rearrangement joins TRBV25-1 to TRBJ2-7; TRBD1 matches 9 bases. Trimming at V came to 2 bases and at J to 1 base, leaving 3 bases not matched to a gene. CDR3 length: 15 amino acids. The germline gives CDR1 MGHDK, CDR2 SYGVNS. The CDR3 region is CASSELGQGSYEQYF. CDR3 coding DNA: TGTGCCAGCAGTGAACTGGGACAGGGATCCTACGAGCAGTACTTC.